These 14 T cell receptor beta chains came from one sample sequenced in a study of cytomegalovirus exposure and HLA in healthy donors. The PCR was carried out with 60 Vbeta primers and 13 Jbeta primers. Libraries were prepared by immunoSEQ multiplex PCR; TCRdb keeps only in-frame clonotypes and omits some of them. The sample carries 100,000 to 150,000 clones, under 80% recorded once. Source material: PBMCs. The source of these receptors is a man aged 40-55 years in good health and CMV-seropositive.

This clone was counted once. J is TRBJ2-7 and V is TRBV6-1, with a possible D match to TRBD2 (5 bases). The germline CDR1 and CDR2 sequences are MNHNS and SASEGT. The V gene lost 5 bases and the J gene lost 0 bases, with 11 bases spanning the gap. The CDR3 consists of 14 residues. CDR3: CASSSTGNSYEQYF. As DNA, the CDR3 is TGTGCCAGCAGTTCGACCGGGAACTCCTACGAGCAGTACTTC.

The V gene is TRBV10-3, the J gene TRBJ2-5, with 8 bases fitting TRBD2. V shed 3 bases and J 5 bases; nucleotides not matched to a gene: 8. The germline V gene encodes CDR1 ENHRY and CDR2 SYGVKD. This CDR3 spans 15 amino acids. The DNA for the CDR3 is TGTGCCATCAGTGACCCCCGGGAGGGGCAGGAGACCCAGTACTTC. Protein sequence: CAISDPREGQETQYF.

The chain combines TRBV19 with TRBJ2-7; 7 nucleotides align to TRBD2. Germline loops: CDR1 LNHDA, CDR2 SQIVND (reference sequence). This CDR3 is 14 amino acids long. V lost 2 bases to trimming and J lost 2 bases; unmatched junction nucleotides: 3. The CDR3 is CASSILAEPYEQYF. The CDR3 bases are TGTGCCAGTAGTATACTAGCGGAGCCCTACGAGCAGTACTTC. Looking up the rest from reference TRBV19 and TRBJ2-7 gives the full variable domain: DGGITQSPKYLFRKEGQNVTLSCEQNLNHDAMYWYRQDPGQGLRLIYYSQIVNDFQKGDIAEGYSVSREKKESFPLTVTSAQKNPTAFYLCASSILAEPYEQYFGPGTRLTVT.

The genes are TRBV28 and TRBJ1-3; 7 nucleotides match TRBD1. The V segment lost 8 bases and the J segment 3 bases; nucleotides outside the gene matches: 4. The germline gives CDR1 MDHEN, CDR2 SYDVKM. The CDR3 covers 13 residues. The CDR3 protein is CASLGTVGNTIYF. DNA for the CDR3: TGTGCCAGCCTTGGGACAGTTGGAAACACCATATATTTT.

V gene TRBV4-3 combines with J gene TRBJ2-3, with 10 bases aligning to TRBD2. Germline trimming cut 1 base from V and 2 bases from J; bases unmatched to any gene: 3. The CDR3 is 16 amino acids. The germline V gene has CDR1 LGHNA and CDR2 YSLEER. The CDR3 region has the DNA TGCGCCAGCAGCCAAGGGACTAGCGGTTACACAGATACGCAGTATTTT. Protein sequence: CASSQGTSGYTDTQYF.

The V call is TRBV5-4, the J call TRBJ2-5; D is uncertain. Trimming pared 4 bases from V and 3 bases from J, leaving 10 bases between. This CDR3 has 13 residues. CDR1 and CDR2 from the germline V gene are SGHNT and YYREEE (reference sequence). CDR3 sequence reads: CASSLRLEETQYF. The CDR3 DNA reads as TGTGCCAGCAGCCTTCGACTGGAAGAGACCCAGTACTTC. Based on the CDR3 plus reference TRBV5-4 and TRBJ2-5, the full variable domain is ETGVTQSPTHLIKTRGQQVTLRCSSQSGHNTVSWYQQALGQGPQFIFQYYREEENGRGNFPPRFSGLQFPNYSSELNVNALELDDSALYLCASSLRLEETQYFGPGTRLLVL.

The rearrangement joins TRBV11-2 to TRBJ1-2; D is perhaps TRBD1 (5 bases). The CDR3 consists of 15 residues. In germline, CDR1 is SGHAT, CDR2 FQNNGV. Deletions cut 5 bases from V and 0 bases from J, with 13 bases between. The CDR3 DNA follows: TGTGCCAGCAGCCAGGGAGGCCGAACTAACTATGGCTACACCTTC. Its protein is CASSQGGRTNYGYTF.

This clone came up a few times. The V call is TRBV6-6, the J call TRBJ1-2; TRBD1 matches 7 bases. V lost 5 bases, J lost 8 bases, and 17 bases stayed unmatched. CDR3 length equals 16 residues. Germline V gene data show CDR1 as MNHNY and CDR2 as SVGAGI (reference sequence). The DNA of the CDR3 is TGTGCCAGCAGTCCTCAGGGGCAGGGGGGAGGCTACGGCTACACCTTC. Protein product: CASSPQGQGGGYGYTF.

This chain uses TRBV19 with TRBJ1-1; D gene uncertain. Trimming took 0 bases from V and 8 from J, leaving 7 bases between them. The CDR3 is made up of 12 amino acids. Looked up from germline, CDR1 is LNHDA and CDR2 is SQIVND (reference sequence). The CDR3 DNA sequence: TGTGCCAGTAGTATAGACCCAGGCGAAGCTTTCTTT. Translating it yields CASSIDPGEAFF. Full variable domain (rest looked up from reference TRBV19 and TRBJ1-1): DGGITQSPKYLFRKEGQNVTLSCEQNLNHDAMYWYRQDPGQGLRLIYYSQIVNDFQKGDIAEGYSVSREKKESFPLTVTSAQKNPTAFYLCASSIDPGEAFFGQGTRLTVV.

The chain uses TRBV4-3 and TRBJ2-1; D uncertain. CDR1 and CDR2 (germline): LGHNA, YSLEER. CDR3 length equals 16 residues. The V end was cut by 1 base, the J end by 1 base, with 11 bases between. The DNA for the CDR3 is TGCGCCAGCAGCCAAGTTCGGCAGGCTTCCTACAATGAGCAGTTCTTC. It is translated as CASSQVRQASYNEQFF.

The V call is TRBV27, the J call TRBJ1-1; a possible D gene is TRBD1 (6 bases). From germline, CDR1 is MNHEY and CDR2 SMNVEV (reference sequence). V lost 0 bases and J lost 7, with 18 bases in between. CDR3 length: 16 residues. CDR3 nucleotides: TGTGCCAGCAGTTTATCACCCCACAGGGTGGGTCATGAAGCTTTCTTT. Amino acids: CASSLSPHRVGHEAFF.

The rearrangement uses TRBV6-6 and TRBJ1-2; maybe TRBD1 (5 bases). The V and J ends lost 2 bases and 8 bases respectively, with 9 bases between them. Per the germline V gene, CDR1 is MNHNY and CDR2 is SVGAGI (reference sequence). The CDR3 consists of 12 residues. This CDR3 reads CASSYAGKGYTF. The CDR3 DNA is TGTGCCAGCAGTTACGCAGGGAAAGGCTACACCTTC.

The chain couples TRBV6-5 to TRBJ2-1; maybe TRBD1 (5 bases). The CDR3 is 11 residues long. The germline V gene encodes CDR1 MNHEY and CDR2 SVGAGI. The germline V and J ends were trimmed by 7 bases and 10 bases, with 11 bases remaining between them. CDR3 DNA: TGTGCCAGCACTCAGGGTCTGGAGCAGTTCTTC. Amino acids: CASTQGLEQFF.

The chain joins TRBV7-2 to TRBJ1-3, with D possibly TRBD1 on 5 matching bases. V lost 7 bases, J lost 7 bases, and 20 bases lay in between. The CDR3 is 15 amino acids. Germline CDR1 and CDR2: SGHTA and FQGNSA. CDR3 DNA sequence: TGTGCCAGCACCCAGGGATCGGTTAAAAGGAACACCATATATTTT. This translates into CASTQGSVKRNTIYF.